A selection of T cell receptor beta chains follows, all from one sample in a study of OX40 agonist ivuxolimab in advanced cancers. Clones were sequenced by immunoSEQ multiplex PCR, and TCRdb holds only the in-frame ones, with some missing. The table includes tens of thousands of clones, about 87% detected once. Sequencing was performed on CD4+ or CD8+ T cells sorted from blood, taken in a trial of the OX40 agonist ivuxolimab. The receptors here all came from an adult with an advanced solid tumor such as melanoma, head and neck, liver or kidney cancer. Both conserved end residues are part of each CDR3. The order of the fields is J gene, V gene, D gene, clone size, CDR3 protein, CDR3 DNA. D genes are given only for firm matches. Part of the rows lack a size; the others show once, few, many or a class for expanded clones.

TRBJ1-3	TRBV4-1	-	-	CASSPDSLSGNTIYF	TGCGCCAGCAGTCCGGACAGCCTCTCTGGAAACACCATATATTTT
TRBJ2-1	TRBV11-3	-	-	CASSFYNYNEQFF	TGTGCCAGCAGCTTTTATAATTACAATGAGCAGTTCTTC
TRBJ2-4	TRBV27	-	-	CASTPGVLARAKNIQYF	TGTGCCAGCACCCCGGGGGTACTAGCTCGGGCCAAAAACATTCAGTACTTC
TRBJ2-7	TRBV29-1	TRBD1	-	CSVRTGRLYEQYF	TGCAGCGTTCGGACAGGGCGATTGTACGAGCAGTACTTC
TRBJ2-1	TRBV7-6	TRBD1	once	CASSLDRGVAYEQFF	TGTGCCAGCAGCCTCGACAGGGGAGTAGCGTATGAGCAGTTCTTC
TRBJ2-2	TRBV6-4	TRBD1	once	CASSEGTGGTGELFF	TGTGCCAGCAGTGAGGGGACAGGGGGCACCGGGGAGCTGTTTTTT
TRBJ1-2	TRBV27	TRBD1	once	CASGLTLRQGVDGYTF	TGTGCCAGCGGCCTGACCCTACGACAGGGGGTGGATGGCTACACCTTC
TRBJ2-7	TRBV4-1	-	-	CASSQGKENYEQYF	TGCGCCAGCAGCCAAGGGAAGGAGAACTACGAGCAGTACTTC
TRBJ2-5	TRBV28	TRBD2	-	CASSLRWAGREAQYF	TGTGCCAGCAGCCTGAGATGGGCAGGCCGGGAGGCCCAGTACTTC
TRBJ1-1	TRBV11-2	-	-	CASSLARGQNTEAFF	TGTGCCAGCAGCTTAGCCCGGGGGCAGAACACTGAAGCTTTCTTT